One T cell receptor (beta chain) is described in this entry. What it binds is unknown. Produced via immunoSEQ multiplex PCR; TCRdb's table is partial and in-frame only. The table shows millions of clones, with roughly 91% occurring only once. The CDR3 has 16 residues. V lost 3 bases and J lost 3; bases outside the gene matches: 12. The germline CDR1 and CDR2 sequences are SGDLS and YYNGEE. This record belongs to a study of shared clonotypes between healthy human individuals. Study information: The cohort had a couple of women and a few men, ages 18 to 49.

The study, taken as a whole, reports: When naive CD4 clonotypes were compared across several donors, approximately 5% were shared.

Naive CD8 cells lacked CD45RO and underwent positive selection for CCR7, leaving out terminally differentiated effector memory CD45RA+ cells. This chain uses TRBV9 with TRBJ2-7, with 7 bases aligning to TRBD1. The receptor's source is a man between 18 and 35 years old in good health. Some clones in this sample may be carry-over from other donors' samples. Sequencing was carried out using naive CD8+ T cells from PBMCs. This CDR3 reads CASSANRRDSFYEQYF. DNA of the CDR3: TGTGCCAGCAGCGCAAATCGTCGGGACAGTTTCTACGAGCAGTACTTC.